The clone carrying this TCR beta chain was seen more than once but under ten times. The sample comes from a study of CD8 T cells in Susac syndrome. After extraction with the RNeasy kit, 0.5 to 1 ug of the RNA was reverse transcribed using random hexamers. The amplification used immunoSEQ multiplex PCR on TCR beta CDR3; it spanned 54 Vbeta and 13 Jbeta. TCRdb processed the immunoSEQ multiplex PCR reads anew with MiXCR; each CDR3 protein has one entry. This sample has about 130,000 distinct CDR3 sequences, with more than 85% found just once. Sequencing of TCR beta was carried out in blood CD8+ and CD4+ T cells. The multiple sclerosis controls consisted of treatment-naive patients with relapsing-remitting disease, either stable or active. Germline V CDR1 and CDR2: SGHRS, YFSETQ. The CDR3 has 15 residues. The ends were cut back, 0 bases at V and 3 bases at J, with 10 bases in the middle.

The sequence was obtained from a human donor with multiple sclerosis. What was sequenced was CD8+ T cells from PBMCs. V gene TRBV5-1 combines with J gene TRBJ2-1; no definite D call. The CDR3: CASSLGNPVYNEQFF. The CDR3 DNA is TGCGCCAGCAGCTTGGGGAATCCCGTCTACAATGAGCAGTTCTTC.